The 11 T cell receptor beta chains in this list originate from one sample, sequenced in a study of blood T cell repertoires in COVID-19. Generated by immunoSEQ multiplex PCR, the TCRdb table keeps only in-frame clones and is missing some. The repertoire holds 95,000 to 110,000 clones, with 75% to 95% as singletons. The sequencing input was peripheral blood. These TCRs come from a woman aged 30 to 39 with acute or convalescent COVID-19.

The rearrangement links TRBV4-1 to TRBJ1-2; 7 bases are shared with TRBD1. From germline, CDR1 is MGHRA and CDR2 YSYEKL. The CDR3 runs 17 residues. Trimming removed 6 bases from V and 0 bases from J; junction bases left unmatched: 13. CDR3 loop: CASSGREGADSNYGYTF. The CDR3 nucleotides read TGCGCCAGCAGTGGCCGCGAGGGGGCCGATTCTAACTATGGCTACACCTTC.

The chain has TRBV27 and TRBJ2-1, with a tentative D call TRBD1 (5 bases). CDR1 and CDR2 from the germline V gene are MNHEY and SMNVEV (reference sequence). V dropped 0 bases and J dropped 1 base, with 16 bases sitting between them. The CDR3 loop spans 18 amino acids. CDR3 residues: CASSLSNTRDGSYNEQFF. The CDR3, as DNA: TGTGCCAGCAGTTTATCAAACACCAGGGATGGTTCCTACAATGAGCAGTTCTTC.

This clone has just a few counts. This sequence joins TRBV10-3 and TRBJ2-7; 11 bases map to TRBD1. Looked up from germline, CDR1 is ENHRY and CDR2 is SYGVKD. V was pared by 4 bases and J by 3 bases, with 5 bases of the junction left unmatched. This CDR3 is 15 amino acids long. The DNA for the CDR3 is TGTGCCATCAGTGGCGGACAGGGGGCTAACTACGAGCAGTACTTC. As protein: CAISGGQGANYEQYF.

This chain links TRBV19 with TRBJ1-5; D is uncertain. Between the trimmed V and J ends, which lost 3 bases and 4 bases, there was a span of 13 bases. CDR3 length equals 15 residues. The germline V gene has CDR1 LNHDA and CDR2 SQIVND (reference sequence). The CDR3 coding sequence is TGTGCCAGTAGTATTACTAAACCCGATAATCAGCCCCAGCATTTT. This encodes CASSITKPDNQPQHF.

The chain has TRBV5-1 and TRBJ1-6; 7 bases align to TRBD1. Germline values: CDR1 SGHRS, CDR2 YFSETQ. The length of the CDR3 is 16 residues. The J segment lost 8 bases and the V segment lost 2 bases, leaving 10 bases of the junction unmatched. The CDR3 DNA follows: TGCGCCAGCAGCTTAGACAGGGTTGGGTATGATTCACCCCTCCACTTT. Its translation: CASSLDRVGYDSPLHF.

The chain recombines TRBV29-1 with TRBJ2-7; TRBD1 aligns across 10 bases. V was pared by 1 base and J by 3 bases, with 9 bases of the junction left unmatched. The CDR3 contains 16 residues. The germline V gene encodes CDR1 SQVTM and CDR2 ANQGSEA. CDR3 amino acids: CSVEGSGGQGYYEQYF. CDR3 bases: TGCAGCGTTGAAGGTTCGGGGGGACAGGGGTACTACGAGCAGTACTTC.

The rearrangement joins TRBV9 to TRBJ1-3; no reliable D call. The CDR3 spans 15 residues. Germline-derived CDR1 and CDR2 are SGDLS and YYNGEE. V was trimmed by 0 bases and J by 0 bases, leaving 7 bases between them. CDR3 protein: CASSVGSDSGNTIYF. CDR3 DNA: TGTGCCAGCAGCGTAGGAAGCGACTCTGGAAACACCATATATTTT.

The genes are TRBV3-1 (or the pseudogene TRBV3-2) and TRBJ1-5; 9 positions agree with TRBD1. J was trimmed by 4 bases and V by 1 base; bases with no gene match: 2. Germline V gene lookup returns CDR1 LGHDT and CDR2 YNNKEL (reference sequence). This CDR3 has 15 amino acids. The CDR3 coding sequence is TGTGCCAGCAGCCAAGCGGACAGGGGAAATCAGCCCCAGCATTTT. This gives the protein CASSQADRGNQPQHF.

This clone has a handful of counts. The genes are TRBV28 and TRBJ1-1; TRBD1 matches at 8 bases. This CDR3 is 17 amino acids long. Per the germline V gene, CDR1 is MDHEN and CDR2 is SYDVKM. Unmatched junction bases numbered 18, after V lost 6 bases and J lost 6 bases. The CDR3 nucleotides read TGTGCCAGCAGATGGACAGGGCGCCGTAGAAGAGCGGCTGAAGCTTTCTTT. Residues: CASRWTGRRRRAAEAFF.

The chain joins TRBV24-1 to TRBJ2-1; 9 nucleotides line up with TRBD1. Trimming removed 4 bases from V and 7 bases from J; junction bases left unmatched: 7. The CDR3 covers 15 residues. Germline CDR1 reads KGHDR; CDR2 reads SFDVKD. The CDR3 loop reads CATSDPSGTGNEQFF. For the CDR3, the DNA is TGTGCCACCAGTGACCCTTCCGGGACAGGGAATGAGCAGTTCTTC.

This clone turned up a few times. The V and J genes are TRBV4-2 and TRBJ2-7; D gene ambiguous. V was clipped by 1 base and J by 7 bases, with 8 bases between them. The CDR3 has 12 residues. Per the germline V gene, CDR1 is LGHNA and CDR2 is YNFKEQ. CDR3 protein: CASSQVPNEQYF. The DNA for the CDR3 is TGTGCCAGCAGCCAAGTTCCTAATGAGCAGTACTTC.